The 2 T cell receptor beta chains presented below share a single source sample, sequenced in a study of shared clonotypes between healthy human individuals. TCRdb's copy holds only in-frame clones and misses some; the assay was immunoSEQ multiplex PCR. The table includes some 2,500,000 clones, over 85% detected once. Sequencing was carried out using naive CD4+ T cells from PBMCs. Described subset: CD45RA+ positively selected. These receptors all come from a man aged 18 to 29 in good health. Some clones in this sample may be carry-over from other donors' samples.

The rearrangement links TRBV27 to TRBJ2-7; D gene uncertain. This CDR3 is 16 amino acids long. Per germline, CDR1 MNHEY and CDR2 SMNVEV (reference sequence). Trimming took 5 bases from V and 4 from J, leaving 21 bases between them. The CDR3, as DNA: TGTGCCAGCAGTCTCTTCCGCCGACCCGAGAAGTACGAGCAGTACTTC. Protein sequence: CASSLFRRPEKYEQYF.

This clone was seen a single time. This sequence joins TRBV20-1 and TRBJ2-1; TRBD2 agrees at 10 bases. The CDR3 is made up of 10 amino acids. Per germline, CDR1 DFQATT and CDR2 SNEGSKA (reference sequence). V gave up 5 bases and J gave up 13 bases; unmatched junction bases: 2. CDR3 protein: CSAASGSQFF. The CDR3 DNA sequence: TGCAGTGCTGCTAGCGGGAGTCAGTTCTTC.